The sequence of this T cell receptor (beta chain) was determined in a study of blood T cell repertoires in COVID-19. The overall study: T cells, B-cell-depleted T cells, or PBMCs supplied cDNA or gDNA.

Study processing details: Amplification from reference gene primers served as the basis for estimated nucleated cell counts. The protocol was immunoSEQ multiplex PCR, while the TCRdb copy is restricted to in-frame clones and leaves out a portion. D and trimming come from the DNA, and the V and J calls and clone size come from that table. The sample lists roughly 250,000 clones, 65% to 90% occurring once. Germline V gives CDR1 LGHNA, CDR2 YNFKEQ. This CDR3 contains 17 residues. The V segment lost 1 base and the J segment 6 bases; nucleotides outside the gene matches: 7. Sequenced material: peripheral blood. The TCR comes from a woman in her fifties or sixties with acute or convalescent COVID-19. The genes are TRBV4-2 and TRBJ2-7, with TRBD2 matching over 15 bases. In nucleotides, the CDR3 is TGTGCCAGCAGCCAAGTCAGGACTAGCGGGGGGGCTTCCGAGCAGTACTTC. It codes for CASSQVRTSGGASEQYF.